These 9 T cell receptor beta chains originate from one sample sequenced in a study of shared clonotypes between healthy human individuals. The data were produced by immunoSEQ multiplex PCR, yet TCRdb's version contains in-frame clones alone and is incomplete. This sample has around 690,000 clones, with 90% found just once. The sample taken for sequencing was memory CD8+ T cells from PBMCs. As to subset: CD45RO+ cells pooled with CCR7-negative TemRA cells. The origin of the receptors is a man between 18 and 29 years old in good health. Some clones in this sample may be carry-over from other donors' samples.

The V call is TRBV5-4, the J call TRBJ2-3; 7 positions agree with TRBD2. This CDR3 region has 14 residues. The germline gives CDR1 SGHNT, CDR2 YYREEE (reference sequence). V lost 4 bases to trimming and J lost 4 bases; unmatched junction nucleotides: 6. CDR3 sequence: CASSPSRGADTQYF. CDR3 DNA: TGTGCCAGCAGCCCCAGTCGGGGGGCAGATACGCAGTATTTT.

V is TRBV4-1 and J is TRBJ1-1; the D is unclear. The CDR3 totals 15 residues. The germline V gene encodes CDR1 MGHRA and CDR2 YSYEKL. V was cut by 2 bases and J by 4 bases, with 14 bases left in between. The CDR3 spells CASSQTHWGGTEAFF. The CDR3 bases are TGCGCCAGCAGCCAAACACATTGGGGTGGCACTGAAGCTTTCTTT.

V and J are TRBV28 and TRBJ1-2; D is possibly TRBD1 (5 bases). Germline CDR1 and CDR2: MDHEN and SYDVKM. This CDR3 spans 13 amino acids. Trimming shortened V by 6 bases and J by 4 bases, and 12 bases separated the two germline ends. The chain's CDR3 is CASSPGGVYGYTF. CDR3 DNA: TGTGCCAGCAGCCCTGGGGGGGTCTATGGCTACACCTTC.

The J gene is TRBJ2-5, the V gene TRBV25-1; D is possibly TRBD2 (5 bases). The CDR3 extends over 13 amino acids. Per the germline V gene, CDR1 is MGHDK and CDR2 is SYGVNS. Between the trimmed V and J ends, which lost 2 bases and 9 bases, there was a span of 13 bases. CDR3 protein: CASSETGWGAQYF. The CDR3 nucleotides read TGTGCCAGCAGTGAAACGGGTTGGGGAGCCCAGTACTTC.

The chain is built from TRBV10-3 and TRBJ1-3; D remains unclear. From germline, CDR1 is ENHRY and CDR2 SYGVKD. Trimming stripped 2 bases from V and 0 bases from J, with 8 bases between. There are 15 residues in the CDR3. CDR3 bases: TGTGCCATCAGTGAGCCAGGTCGCTCTGGAAACACCATATATTTT. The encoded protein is CAISEPGRSGNTIYF.

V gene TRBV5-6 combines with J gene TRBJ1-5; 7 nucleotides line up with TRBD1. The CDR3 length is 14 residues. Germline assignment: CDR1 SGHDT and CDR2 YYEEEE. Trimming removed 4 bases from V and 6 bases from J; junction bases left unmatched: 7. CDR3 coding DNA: TGTGCCAGCAGCAGCGCGACAGGGTTTCAGCCCCAGCATTTT. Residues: CASSSATGFQPQHF.

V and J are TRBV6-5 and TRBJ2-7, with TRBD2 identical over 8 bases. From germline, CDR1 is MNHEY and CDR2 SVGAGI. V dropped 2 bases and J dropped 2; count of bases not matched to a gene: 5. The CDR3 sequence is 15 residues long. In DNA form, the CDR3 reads TGTGCCAGCAGTTACGCTAGCGGGTCCCCCTACGAGCAGTACTTC. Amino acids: CASSYASGSPYEQYF.

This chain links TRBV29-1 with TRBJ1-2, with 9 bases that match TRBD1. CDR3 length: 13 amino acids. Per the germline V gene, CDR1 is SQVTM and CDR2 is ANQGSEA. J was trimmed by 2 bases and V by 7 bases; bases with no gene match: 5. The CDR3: CSASGQGNYGYTF. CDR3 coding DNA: TGCAGCGCCTCGGGACAGGGAAACTATGGCTACACCTTC. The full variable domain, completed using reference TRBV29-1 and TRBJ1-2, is SAVISQKPSRDICQRGTSLTIQCQVDSQVTMMFWYRQQPGQSLTLIATANQGSEATYESGFVIDKFPISRPNLTFSTLTVSNMSPEDSSIYLCSASGQGNYGYTFGSGTRLTVV.

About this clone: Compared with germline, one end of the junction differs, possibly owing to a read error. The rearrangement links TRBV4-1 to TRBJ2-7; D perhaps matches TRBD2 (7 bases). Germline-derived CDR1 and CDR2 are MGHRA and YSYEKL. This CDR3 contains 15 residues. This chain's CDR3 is CASSHAGRGSDEQCF. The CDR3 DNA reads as TGCGCCAGCAGCCACGCGGGGAGGGGGAGTGATGAGCAGTGCTTC.